Presented here are 27 T cell receptor beta chains from one specimen sequenced in a study of cytomegalovirus exposure and HLA in healthy donors. The PCR made use of 60 Vbeta and 13 Jbeta primers. This table comes from immunoSEQ multiplex PCR, and its TCRdb copy is limited to in-frame clones, with some not included. The sample has some 120,000 clones, around three quarters seen once; the top ten hold roughly 2.4%. The sample comprised PBMCs. The receptors come from a man younger than 40 in good health and CMV-seronegative.

The chain employs TRBV7-2 and TRBJ2-7; no firm D call. With 5 bases removed from V and 4 bases from J, the gap between germline ends came to 12 bases. The germline gives CDR1 SGHTA, CDR2 FQGNSA. The CDR3 sequence is 13 residues long. The chain's CDR3 is CASSPSQSYEQYF. In DNA, the CDR3 is TGTGCCAGCAGCCCATCACAGAGTTACGAGCAGTACTTC. Combining the CDR3 with reference TRBV7-2 and TRBJ2-7 gives the whole variable domain GAGVSQSPSNKVTEKGKDVELRCDPISGHTALYWYRQSLGQGLEFLIYFQGNSAPDKSGLPSDRFSAERTGGSVSTLTIQRTQQEDSAVYLCASSPSQSYEQYFGPGTRLTVT.

V gene TRBV19 combines with J gene TRBJ2-5, with D tentatively TRBD1 (5 bases). CDR1 and CDR2 (germline): LNHDA, SQIVND (reference sequence). Trimming shortened V by 7 bases and J by 5 bases, and 17 bases separated the two germline ends. The CDR3 sequence is 14 residues long. CDR3 protein: CASNQGIVGETQYF. In DNA, the CDR3 is TGTGCCAGTAACCAGGGTATTGTTGGGGAGACCCAGTACTTC.

This chain links TRBV7-6 with TRBJ2-7; TRBD2 matches 12 bases. Per germline, CDR1 SGHVS and CDR2 FNYEAQ. V lost 1 base, J lost 3 bases, and 1 base stayed unmatched. This CDR3 has 15 amino acids. For the CDR3, the DNA is TGTGCCAGCAGCTTAGGACTAGCGGGAGACTACGAGCAGTACTTC. It yields the protein CASSLGLAGDYEQYF.

V usage is TRBV7-9 and J usage is TRBJ2-7; TRBD2 is a possible D gene (7 bases). Per germline, CDR1 SEHNR and CDR2 FQNEAQ (reference sequence). V lost 5 bases and J 4 bases, leaving 15 bases between the germline ends. The CDR3 contains 14 residues. The CDR3 is CASSQVGGDYEQYF. CDR3 DNA: TGTGCCAGCAGCCAAGTAGGGGGGGATTACGAGCAGTACTTC.

The table lists this clone with a few counts. V is TRBV2 and J is TRBJ1-2; 7 bases map to TRBD1. With V trimmed by 10 bases and J by 6 bases, 11 bases remained unmatched. The CDR3 is 13 residues long. CDR1 is SNHLY, CDR2 FYNNEI, per germline. The chain's CDR3 is CANEILGTDGYTF. The CDR3 DNA follows: TGTGCCAACGAGATTCTAGGGACAGATGGCTACACCTTC. Together with reference TRBV2 and TRBJ1-2, the CDR3 gives the full variable domain: EPEVTQTPSHQVTQMGQEVILRCVPISNHLYFYWYRQILGQKVEFLVSFYNNEISEKSEIFDDQFSVERPDGSNFTLKIRSTKLEDSAMYFCANEILGTDGYTFGSGTRLTVV.

J is TRBJ2-7 and V is TRBV14; 9 bases align to TRBD1. The CDR3 is made up of 15 amino acids. The V segment lost 4 bases and the J segment 3 bases; nucleotides outside the gene matches: 7. Per germline, CDR1 SGHDN and CDR2 FVKESK. The CDR3, as DNA: TGTGCCAGCAGCCGCCAAGGACAGGGGAACTACGAGCAGTACTTC. As protein: CASSRQGQGNYEQYF. The full variable domain, its missing parts supplied by reference TRBV14 and TRBJ2-7, is EAGVTQFPSHSVIEKGQTVTLRCDPISGHDNLYWYRRVMGKEIKFLLHFVKESKQDESGMPNNRFLAERTGGTYSTLKVQPAELEDSGVYFCASSRQGQGNYEQYFGPGTRLTVT.

This clone showed up just once. The V and J genes are TRBV29-1 and TRBJ2-2, with 7 bases aligning to TRBD2. The V gene end was trimmed by 5 bases and the J gene end by 6 bases; junction bases not matched to a gene: 6. The CDR3 covers 13 residues. Germline values: CDR1 SQVTM, CDR2 ANQGSEA. The CDR3 spells CSVLAGVSGELFF. For the CDR3, the DNA is TGCAGCGTTTTGGCGGGAGTATCCGGGGAGCTGTTTTTT.

The chain combines TRBV5-1 with TRBJ1-1; TRBD1 matches 10 bases. Per germline, CDR1 SGHRS and CDR2 YFSETQ. CDR3 length equals 15 residues. The trim removed 1 base at V and 4 bases at J, leaving 4 bases unmatched. CDR3 in DNA: TGCGCCAGCAGCTTGAGGACAGGGGGATTCACTGAAGCTTTCTTT. Translation gives CASSLRTGGFTEAFF.

The CDR3 nucleotides are TGCGCCAGCAGTATAAACTACTGGGGCACAGATACGCAGTATTTT. Encoded protein: CASSINYWGTDTQYF. The rearrangement uses TRBV5-1 and TRBJ2-3; D is uncertain. CDR1 SGHRS and CDR2 YFSETQ come from the germline V gene. The V and J ends lost 5 bases and 1 base respectively, with 14 bases between them. CDR3 length: 15 amino acids.

This clone was recorded a few times. The rearrangement uses TRBV29-1 and TRBJ1-3; D is possibly TRBD1 (6 bases). CDR3 length equals 14 residues. The germline V gene encodes CDR1 SQVTM and CDR2 ANQGSEA. V gave up 4 bases and J gave up 2 bases, with 12 bases separating them. The CDR3 sequence: CSVVSGVTGNTIYF. The CDR3 DNA is TGCAGCGTTGTTTCAGGGGTGACTGGAAACACCATATATTTT.

The chain is built from TRBV6-6 and TRBJ2-2; 8 nucleotides align to TRBD2. CDR1 is MNHNY, CDR2 SVGAGI, per germline (reference sequence). The ends lost 5 bases at V and 7 bases at J; junction bases unmatched: 6. The CDR3 consists of 14 residues. DNA of the CDR3: TGTGCCAGCAGTATCTCGGGAGGGCTCGGGGAGCTGTTTTTT. Amino acid sequence: CASSISGGLGELFF.

V usage is TRBV6-5 and J usage is TRBJ2-7; 7 positions agree with TRBD2. This CDR3 has 14 amino acids. CDR1 and CDR2 from the germline V gene are MNHEY and SVGAGI. With 2 bases clipped from V and 2 bases from J, the junction kept 3 bases outside the gene matches. CDR3: CASSYSGATYEQYF. The CDR3 DNA is TGTGCCAGCAGTTACAGCGGGGCTACCTACGAGCAGTACTTC.

The V gene is TRBV2, the J gene TRBJ2-1, with 9 bases that match TRBD2. V lost 6 bases, J lost 2 bases, and 5 bases stayed unmatched. Germline values: CDR1 SNHLY, CDR2 FYNNEI. CDR3 length: 15 residues. This CDR3 is CASRQGLATYNEQFF. CDR3 sequence (DNA): TGTGCCAGCAGACAGGGACTAGCAACCTACAATGAGCAGTTCTTC.

The gene calls are TRBV5-5 and TRBJ1-5; 7 bases fit TRBD1. CDR1 and CDR2 from the germline V gene are SGHKS and YYEKEE (reference sequence). After removal of 0 bases from V and 13 bases from J, the junction contained 10 bases not matched to a gene. There are 14 residues in the CDR3. For the CDR3, the DNA is TGTGCCAGCAGCTTGGGAGACAGGGCGCGCTCACAGCATTTT. It yields the protein CASSLGDRARSQHF.

The chain has TRBV7-9 and TRBJ1-1, with TRBD1 as a possible D gene (6 bases). Germline CDR1 reads SEHNR; CDR2 reads FQNEAQ (reference sequence). The V end lost 2 bases, the J end lost 1 base, and 17 bases lay between the germline ends. The CDR3 covers 17 residues. CDR3 in DNA: TGTGCCAGCAGCTTATTACCGGGACAACAACGGAACACTGAAGCTTTCTTT. Its protein product is CASSLLPGQQRNTEAFF.

This clone came up once. V and J are TRBV29-1 and TRBJ2-1; maybe TRBD1 (5 bases). Trimming removed 2 bases at V and 1 base at J, with 12 bases between. This CDR3 has 15 residues. Germline lookup yields CDR1 SQVTM and CDR2 ANQGSEA. The CDR3 sequence: CSVEWTRVSYNEQFF. CDR3 sequence (DNA): TGCAGCGTTGAATGGACCAGGGTTTCCTACAATGAGCAGTTCTTC.

The CDR3 nucleotides are TGTGCCAGCAGTGCCGGACAGGGGGGCACTGAAGCTTTCTTT. Amino acids: CASSAGQGGTEAFF. The rearrangement joins TRBV27 to TRBJ1-1; TRBD1 agrees at 10 bases. The CDR3 is 14 amino acids. From germline, CDR1 is MNHEY and CDR2 SMNVEV (reference sequence). The junction had 4 bases not matched to a gene; V was cut back by 5 bases and J by 4 bases.

The genes are TRBV13 and TRBJ2-7; D not certain. CDR1 is PRHDT and CDR2 is FYEKMQ in the germline V gene (reference sequence). This CDR3 is built from 13 residues. V was pared by 0 bases and J by 0 bases, with 3 bases between. CDR3 nucleotides: TGTGCCAGCAGCTTAGGTCACTCCTACGAGCAGTACTTC. Amino acid sequence: CASSLGHSYEQYF.

V is TRBV19 and J is TRBJ2-1; 7 bases are a match to TRBD1. CDR3 length equals 15 residues. Germline assignment: CDR1 LNHDA and CDR2 SQIVND (reference sequence). Losses at the gene ends were 4 bases for V and 6 bases for J; bases not matched to a gene: 9. CDR3 amino acids: CASSTLRDSINEQFF. DNA for the CDR3: TGTGCCAGTAGTACCCTCCGGGACAGCATCAATGAGCAGTTCTTC.

J is TRBJ2-7 and V is TRBV21-1; the table's TRBD1 call for D was not verified on the DNA. TRBV21-1 is classified as a pseudogene. The CDR3 is made up of 14 amino acids. CDR3 sequence: CASSNSDRAYEQYF. In nucleotides, the CDR3 is TGTGCCAGCAGCAATTCGGACAGGGCCTACGAGCAGTACTTC.

This chain links TRBV5-5 with TRBJ1-5; 8 bases align to TRBD1. Unmatched junction bases numbered 7, after V lost 4 bases and J lost 4 bases. Germline V gene lookup returns CDR1 SGHKS and CDR2 YYEKEE (reference sequence). There are 15 residues in the CDR3. The CDR3 sequence: CASSPRQGYNQPQHF. The CDR3 nucleotides are TGTGCCAGCAGCCCCCGACAGGGGTATAATCAGCCCCAGCATTTT.

The CDR3 nucleotides are TGCGCCAGCAGCCAAGTTGGAATTAGTAGCGATGAGCAGTTCTTC. Translated: CASSQVGISSDEQFF. The chain has TRBV4-1 and TRBJ2-1, with a possible D match to TRBD2 (5 bases). The CDR3 has 15 amino acids. Germline CDR1 MGHRA, CDR2 YSYEKL. The V and J ends lost 1 base and 8 bases respectively, with 15 bases between them.

The chain has TRBV7-9 and TRBJ2-7; TRBD2 matches at 9 bases. With 6 bases clipped from V and 3 bases from J, the junction kept 21 bases outside the gene matches. CDR3 length: 19 residues. Germline V lookup: CDR1 SEHNR, CDR2 FQNEAQ (reference sequence). DNA for the CDR3: TGTGCCAGCAGTCAAGATGGGCGGGAGGGTGGATCGGTGCGCTACGAGCAGTACTTC. Its translation: CASSQDGREGGSVRYEQYF.

The chain couples TRBV5-1 to TRBJ2-7; 9 positions agree with TRBD1. CDR3 length: 15 amino acids. CDR1 and CDR2 from the germline V gene are SGHRS and YFSETQ. The ends lost 0 bases at V and 1 base at J; junction bases unmatched: 2. CDR3 protein: CASSLGGTGSYEQYF. The CDR3 coding sequence is TGCGCCAGCAGCTTGGGCGGGACAGGGTCCTACGAGCAGTACTTC.

The J gene is TRBJ2-7, the V gene TRBV30, with 8 bases aligning to TRBD2. V trimming: 8 bases; J trimming: 0 bases; junction bases outside the gene matches: 0. There are 11 residues in the CDR3. The germline V gene has CDR1 GTSNPN and CDR2 SVGIG (reference sequence). The CDR3, as DNA: TGTGCCCGGGGGGGCTCCTACGAGCAGTACTTC. This codes for CARGGSYEQYF.

The chain employs TRBV7-6 and TRBJ2-5; a weak D match, TRBD2 (6 bases). Germline V lookup: CDR1 SGHVS, CDR2 FNYEAQ. The CDR3 spans 13 residues. Trimming pared 0 bases from V and 7 bases from J, leaving 9 bases between. The CDR3 sequence: CASSLATAGTQYF. For the CDR3, the DNA is TGTGCCAGCAGCTTAGCGACAGCGGGGACCCAGTACTTC.

The gene calls are TRBV28 and TRBJ2-5; 7 bases are a match to TRBD1. Trimming removed 5 bases from V and 4 bases from J; junction bases left unmatched: 1. The CDR3 extends over 12 amino acids. Looked up from germline, CDR1 is MDHEN and CDR2 is SYDVKM. CDR3 region: CASSNRGETQYF. In DNA form, the CDR3 reads TGTGCCAGCAGTAACAGGGGAGAGACCCAGTACTTC.